These 11 T cell receptor beta chains were sequenced from one sample in a study of T cell changes during pregnancy in multiple sclerosis. Measured with immunoSEQ multiplex PCR; TCRdb has only the in-frame clones, and not every one. The table includes approximately 100,000 clones, roughly 91% detected once. The sequencing here drew on peripheral blood, taken in the first trimester of pregnancy. The source is a female donor with multiple sclerosis, enrolled in a pregnancy study.

The CDR3 region is CASSLALKVRGASPLHF. CDR3 coding DNA: TGTGCCAGCTCACTCGCTCTTAAGGTTCGGGGGGCTTCACCCCTCCACTTT. V usage is TRBV18 and J usage is TRBJ1-6; D possibly corresponds to TRBD1 (6 bases). The CDR3 consists of 17 residues. V was shortened by 4 bases and J by 9 bases, with 22 bases between the two germline ends. Germline-derived CDR1 and CDR2 are KGHSH and LQKENI.

This clone was observed a handful of times. The V call is TRBV10-1, the J call TRBJ2-3; D call uncertain. The CDR3 totals 14 residues. Looked up from germline, CDR1 is WNHNN and CDR2 is SYGVQD (reference sequence). Trimming took off 3 bases at V and 0 bases at J, with 7 bases between the two ends. CDR3 DNA sequence: TGCGCCAGCAGTGATTCCTCTAGCACAGATACGCAGTATTTT. This translates into CASSDSSSTDTQYF.

This rearrangement joins TRBV5-4 to TRBJ2-1, with 7 bases fitting TRBD2. Germline values: CDR1 SGHNT, CDR2 YYREEE (reference sequence). The CDR3 is 16 amino acids. Germline trimming cut 5 bases from V and 0 bases from J; bases unmatched to any gene: 8. CDR3: CASRPPRGTSYNEQFF. DNA for the CDR3: TGTGCCAGCAGACCTCCGCGGGGGACCTCCTACAATGAGCAGTTCTTC.

The chain is built from TRBV11-1 and TRBJ2-3; the match to TRBD2 covers 10 bases. Germline V lookup: CDR1 SGHAT, CDR2 FQDESV (reference sequence). The CDR3 is 17 amino acids. Trimming took 3 bases from V and 3 from J; bases not matched to a gene: 9. The CDR3 DNA follows: TGTGCCAGCAGCTTCAGGACTAGCGGCGGTATAACAGATACGCAGTATTTT. This codes for CASSFRTSGGITDTQYF. The full variable domain, completed using reference TRBV11-1 and TRBJ2-3, is EAEVAQSPRYKITEKSQAVAFWCDPISGHATLYWYRQILGQGPELLVQFQDESVVDDSQLPKDRFSAERLKGVDSTLKIQPAELGDSAMYLCASSFRTSGGITDTQYFGPGTRLTVL.

Here the CDR3 reads CASSSTGYEQYF. CDR3 in DNA: TGTGCCAGCAGCTCGACAGGGTACGAGCAGTACTTC. The chain links TRBV7-8 to TRBJ2-7; 7 bases map to TRBD1. The CDR3 is 12 amino acids. V shed 4 bases and J 4 bases; nucleotides not matched to a gene: 1. Germline V gene lookup returns CDR1 SGHVS and CDR2 FQNEAQ.

The rearrangement joins TRBV6-5 to TRBJ1-1; 11 bases agree with TRBD1. Germline V gives CDR1 MNHEY, CDR2 SVGAGI. Trimming cost V 8 bases and J 9 bases; bases outside gene matches: 8. The CDR3 totals 13 residues. The DNA of the CDR3 is TGTGCCAGCCGAGGGGACAGGGGGGGTAAAGCTTTCTTT. Translating it yields CASRGDRGGKAFF.

This chain links TRBV13 with TRBJ2-5, with D possibly TRBD2 on 5 matching bases. The CDR3 sequence is 18 residues long. With 4 bases removed from V and 1 base from J, the gap between germline ends came to 22 bases. The germline V gene encodes CDR1 PRHDT and CDR2 FYEKMQ (reference sequence). CDR3 in amino acids: CASSSPRPTSSFQETQYF. The CDR3 DNA reads TGTGCCAGCAGCTCCCCGCGTCCGACCTCTAGCTTCCAAGAGACCCAGTACTTC.

V and J are TRBV4-1 and TRBJ1-5; 7 bases match TRBD1. J was trimmed by 3 bases and V by 1 base; bases with no gene match: 9. Germline-derived CDR1 and CDR2 are MGHRA and YSYEKL. The length of the CDR3 is 17 residues. The CDR3 loop is CASSQGRQGRLNQPQHF. The CDR3 DNA follows: TGCGCCAGCAGCCAAGGCCGACAGGGACGACTCAATCAGCCCCAGCATTTT.

V is TRBV5-4 and J is TRBJ1-1, with 8 bases lining up with TRBD1. Trimming at V came to 0 bases and at J to 1 base, leaving 5 bases not matched to a gene. Looked up from germline, CDR1 is SGHNT and CDR2 is YYREEE (reference sequence). This CDR3 has 16 amino acids. CDR3 bases: TGTGCCAGCAGCTTGGCTGGGACAGGTTGGAACACTGAAGCTTTCTTT. It specifies CASSLAGTGWNTEAFF.

V and J are TRBV6-5 and TRBJ2-5; possibly TRBD2 for D (6 bases). V was trimmed by 4 bases and J by 0 bases, leaving 15 bases between them. CDR3 length: 16 residues. Germline V CDR1 and CDR2: MNHEY, SVGAGI. CDR3: CASSSLTGLHQETQYF. DNA of the CDR3: TGTGCCAGCAGTTCCCTGACGGGACTGCACCAAGAGACCCAGTACTTC.

This chain uses TRBV2 with TRBJ1-1; D gene unclear. This CDR3 is built from 15 residues. Germline CDR1 SNHLY, CDR2 FYNNEI. V lost 4 bases to trimming and J lost 4 bases, with 16 bases between them. This CDR3 reads CASSVSSGWSTEAFF. CDR3 bases: TGTGCCAGCAGTGTATCATCGGGTTGGAGCACTGAAGCTTTCTTT.